This is a list of T cell receptor beta chains from one sample in a study of T cell responses to AZD1222 COVID-19 vaccine. Sequenced by immunoSEQ multiplex PCR; TCRdb stores in-frame clones only, minus some. The sample yields about 120,000 clones, around nine tenths seen once. The sample was peripheral blood, taken on day 0 of AZD1222 vaccination. These receptors were obtained from an adult in good health. Each CDR3 is given with its conserved first and last residue. The order of the fields is V gene, J gene, CDR3 protein.

>TRBV11-3|TRBJ2-5
CASSAGTGKEETQYF
>TRBV7-2|TRBJ2-1
CASSSASSGSGRYNEQFF
>TRBV28|TRBJ1-1
CASRQGTLNTEAFF
>TRBV12-1|TRBJ2-3
CASSFGQLAGGGDTQYF
>TRBV9|TRBJ2-3
CASSVATESTDTQYF
>TRBV6-1|TRBJ1-2
CASSEGQGYGYTF
>TRBV20-1|TRBJ2-4
CSASQSGGNIQYF
>TRBV15|TRBJ1-4
CATSRGRTNEKLFF
>TRBV19|TRBJ1-2
CASQQIGTGVGYTF
>TRBV27|TRBJ2-7
CASSLATSAGGSYEQYF